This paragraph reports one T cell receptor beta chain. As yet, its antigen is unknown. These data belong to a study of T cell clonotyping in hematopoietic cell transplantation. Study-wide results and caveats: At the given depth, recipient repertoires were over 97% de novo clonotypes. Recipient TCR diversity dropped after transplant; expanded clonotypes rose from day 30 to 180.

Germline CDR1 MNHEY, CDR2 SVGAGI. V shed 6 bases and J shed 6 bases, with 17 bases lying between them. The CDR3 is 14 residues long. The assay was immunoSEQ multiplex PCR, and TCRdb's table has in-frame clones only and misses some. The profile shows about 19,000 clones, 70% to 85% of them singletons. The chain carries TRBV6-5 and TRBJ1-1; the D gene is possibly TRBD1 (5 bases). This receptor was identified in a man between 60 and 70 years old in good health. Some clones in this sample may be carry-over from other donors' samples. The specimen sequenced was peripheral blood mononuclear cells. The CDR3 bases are TGTGCCAGCAGGGACGACGGGGGGACCGCTGAAGCTTTCTTT. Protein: CASRDDGGTAEAFF.